The present T cell receptor (beta chain) was sequenced within a study of Graves' ophthalmopathy and Graves' hyperthyroidism. Study outcomes and limitations: The model flagged ophthalmopathy progression at around 70% sensitivity and 72% to 80% specificity.

Donors with ophthalmopathy: moderate-to-severe activity, CAS ≥3, NOSPECS ≥4, duration under 3 months. The diagnostic workup employed clinical symptoms, serum thyroxine, TRAb, thyroid ultrasound and orbital computed tomography. TCR beta CDR3 amplification used RNA transcripts. RT-PCR in the first round used HTBI primers; a second-round multiplex PCR followed. TCRdb analysed the multiplex PCR reads with MiXCR anew, one entry per CDR3 protein. The table records some 170,000 distinct CDR3 sequences, 35% to 50% of them present only once. Worth noting for this clonotype: The antigen is unknown.

This CDR3 is built from 13 residues. V lost 6 bases and J lost 4, with 12 bases in between. CDR1 SEHNR and CDR2 FQNEAQ come from the germline V gene (reference sequence). The rearrangement uses TRBV7-9 and TRBJ1-2; D is perhaps TRBD1 (5 bases). The source is a man aged 25 to 40 with Graves' ophthalmopathy. Sequencing was carried out using peripheral blood. The DNA of the CDR3 is TGTGCCAGCAGGGACGGGGCCCGCTATGGCTACACCTTC. Its protein is CASRDGARYGYTF.